This note documents a single T cell receptor (beta chain) sequence. What it binds is not known. This sample was included in a study of graft-versus-host responses after intestinal transplantation. Study background: Tacrolimus plus steroids were given to all recipients for approximately 3 years, preceded by anti-thymocyte globulin induction.

TCRdb keeps only in-frame clones here, not all; method: immunoSEQ multiplex PCR. The profile shows around 84,000 clones, around 86% of them singletons. General study findings and limits: Early post-transplant falls in HvG clones accompanied the peak levels of circulating GvH clones. High graft-versus-host to host-versus-graft T cell clonal ratios marked allografts of patients with graft-donor macrochimerism.

CDR3 length equals 17 residues. V was clipped by 3 bases and J by 2 bases; unmatched bases: 9. CDR1 and CDR2 (germline): SGHTA, FQGTGA. The receptor was derived from a human donor who received an intestinal transplant. The input for sequencing was unstimulated CD8+ T cells sorted from spleen or lymph node cells, taken before intestinal transplant. V and J are TRBV7-3 and TRBJ2-1; TRBD1 aligns across 8 bases. CDR3 nucleotides: TGTGCCAGCAGCTTCCTCTCCGGGACAGGAGCCTACAATGAGCAGTTCTTC. As protein: CASSFLSGTGAYNEQFF.